A selection of T cell receptor beta chains follows, all from one sample in a study of regulatory T cells in long-lasting Graves disease. From the multiplex PCR reads, TCRdb called clonotypes with MiXCR, one entry per CDR3 protein. In the table there are hundreds of thousands of distinct CDR3 sequences, roughly 16% of which are singletons. Sequenced here: peripheral blood mononuclear cells (PBMCs), sampled at new diagnosis, from a patient treated with antithyroid drugs. Source of these receptors: a female donor with Graves disease. The CDR3 runs from the conserved cysteine through the conserved F or W. Fields, in order: J gene, V gene, CDR3 protein.

TRBJ2-7	TRBV20-1	CSAREFRGGYEQYF
TRBJ1-1	TRBV9	CASSAAGGGGGTEAFF
TRBJ2-3	TRBV7-2	CASSASRLDTQYF
TRBJ1-4	TRBV30	CAWVMNGAVGEKLFF
TRBJ1-1	TRBV4-1	CASSQITRQGGTEAFF
TRBJ2-5	TRBV7-2	CASSFGDARTQYF
TRBJ1-6	TRBV27	CASRLTGHVPAPLHF
TRBJ2-2	TRBV5-1	CASSSRLAGGSGGELFF
TRBJ1-4	TRBV27	CASSLRRRTDAEKLFF
TRBJ2-7	TRBV28	CASSSQGSLYEQYF
TRBJ2-3	TRBV20-1	CSARDQGEGHPDTQYF
TRBJ2-7	TRBV28	CASSLLRLAEYEQYF
TRBJ2-1	TRBV7-2	CASSLSLFAYNEQFF
TRBJ2-3	TRBV7-2	CASTRHTDTQYF
TRBJ1-5	TRBV7-9	CASSQDSYNQPQHF
TRBJ1-5	TRBV20-1	CSASQGAGNQPQHF
TRBJ2-7	TRBV6-1	CASSELAGSSYEQYF
TRBJ1-6	TRBV7-2	CASSPEGGSPLHF
TRBJ1-5	TRBV3-1	CASSRTRWNQPQHF
TRBJ2-1	TRBV20-1	CSARDQSPGRYNEQFF
TRBJ2-1	TRBV7-2	CASSLDRYNEQFF
TRBJ1-2	TRBV3-1	CASSQRNIYGYTF
TRBJ2-1	TRBV30	CAWSVGLAGYNEQFF
TRBJ1-2	TRBV6-6	CASSYSIQGYGYTF
TRBJ2-1	TRBV6-2/TRBV6-3	CASSVAGAYNEQFF